This T cell receptor beta chain was profiled in a study of shared clonotypes between healthy human individuals. TCRdb keeps only in-frame clones here, not all; method: immunoSEQ multiplex PCR. Of about 1 million clones in the sample, approximately 72% were seen once. Germline CDR1 MNHEY, CDR2 SVGAGI. After removal of 4 bases from V and 5 bases from J, the junction contained 6 bases not matched to a gene. This CDR3 is built from 16 residues. The study drew its donors from healthy HIV-negative adults without recent acute infections or vaccinations. The genes are TRBV6-5 and TRBJ2-5, with 14 bases matching TRBD2. The sequencing sample was made of memory CD4+ T cells sorted from blood. Subset defined: CD45RA-negative fraction. The TCR comes from a man aged 18-30 years in good health. CDR3 nucleotides: TGTGCCAGCAGTTTGGGACTAGCGGGAGTTTGGGAGACCCAGTACTTC. Translating gives CASSLGLAGVWETQYF.